This paragraph reports one TCR beta chain. No antigen is known for it. Here immunoSEQ multiplex PCR was the method, and the copy in TCRdb shows in-frame clones only, minus some. The table has tens of thousands of clones, roughly 90% seen once; the top ten hold 2% to 3%. Trimming left V 3 bases short and J 7 bases short, with 14 bases between. Germline CDR1 reads SGHDT; CDR2 reads YYEEEE. CDR3 length equals 14 residues. The data originate from a study of T cell clones after liver transplantation. Study results and caveats: Graft donor-reactive T cells possibly entered the graft instead of undergoing deletion.

The V and J genes are TRBV5-6 and TRBJ2-1; possible D gene TRBD2, 6 bases. Sample: CD4+ T cells from blood, taken before liver transplant. The sequence came from a human donor who received a liver transplant. The chain's CDR3 is CASSYQHSGNEQFF. CDR3 in DNA: TGTGCCAGCAGCTACCAACATAGCGGAAATGAGCAGTTCTTC.